The rows below give T cell receptor beta chains drawn from one sample of a study of T-cell reconstitution after alpha-beta-depleted transplantation in children. One entry per CDR3 protein, called by TCRdb with MiXCR from the PCR reads. The sample has around 130,000 distinct CDR3 sequences; roughly 9.7% are singletons. The sample in question was PBMCs, mostly from graft donor cells, obtained 180 days after TCRalphabeta/CD19-depleted stem cell transplant. All receptors derive from a girl in the first two years of life who had a stem cell transplant for combined immunodeficiency, so the T cells may come from the graft donor. Each CDR3 is given without its conserved first and last residue. The order of the fields is V gene, D gene, J gene, CDR3 protein. A D gene is named only where the DNA matches it firmly.

V: TRBV6-1
D: TRBD1
J: TRBJ2-7
CDR3: ASSPTGQVPPEQY

V: TRBV5-1
D: TRBD1
J: TRBJ1-1
CDR3: ASSLSQGAVYTEAF

V: TRBV24-1
D: -
J: TRBJ2-2
CDR3: ATTDGRKGTGELF

V: TRBV27
D: TRBD1
J: TRBJ2-5
CDR3: ASRMTGQPQETQY

V: TRBV29-1
D: -
J: TRBJ1-2
CDR3: SVVGSAGYGYT

V: TRBV7-8
D: -
J: TRBJ2-2
CDR3: ASSSAPESGELF

V: TRBV20-1
D: -
J: TRBJ2-7
CDR3: SARAPTRTEQY

V: TRBV7-8
D: TRBD1
J: TRBJ2-7
CDR3: ASNPGGISYEHY

V: TRBV15
D: -
J: TRBJ2-5
CDR3: ATSRDEGNQETQY

V: TRBV18
D: -
J: TRBJ2-6
CDR3: ASSPAGFSGANVLT

V: TRBV29-1
D: TRBD1
J: TRBJ2-4
CDR3: SVDQGANIQY

V: TRBV7-9
D: TRBD2
J: TRBJ2-1
CDR3: ASSEGLAASNEQF

V: TRBV5-1
D: -
J: TRBJ2-7
CDR3: ASSLGRTNEQY

V: TRBV5-8
D: TRBD1
J: TRBJ1-5
CDR3: ASSLAYWGQDSNQPQH

V: TRBV27
D: TRBD1
J: TRBJ2-7
CDR3: ASSWGQAYEQY

V: TRBV10-3
D: TRBD2
J: TRBJ2-3
CDR3: AISERLADTDTQY

V: TRBV27
D: -
J: TRBJ1-1
CDR3: ASSLRWGNTEAF

V: TRBV29-1
D: -
J: TRBJ2-4
CDR3: SVETGNIQY

V: TRBV27
D: -
J: TRBJ2-6
CDR3: ASSLWGSSGANVLT

V: TRBV12-3/TRBV12-4
D: -
J: TRBJ1-5
CDR3: ASSLGAADSNQPQH

V: TRBV7-2
D: TRBD1
J: TRBJ2-7
CDR3: ASSLGYRGILSYEQY

V: TRBV12-3/TRBV12-4
D: -
J: TRBJ2-3
CDR3: ASSWRGPSTDTQY

V: TRBV7-8
D: -
J: TRBJ1-2
CDR3: ACSLTGYYGYT

V: TRBV7-9
D: -
J: TRBJ2-1
CDR3: ASRLDRKQF

V: TRBV7-9
D: TRBD1
J: TRBJ2-1
CDR3: ASSTRDRDYNEQF

V: TRBV6-2/TRBV6-3
D: -
J: TRBJ2-3
CDR3: ASSYPSRQGIAVDTQY

V: TRBV30
D: -
J: TRBJ2-6
CDR3: AWSVPSGANVLT

V: TRBV5-5
D: -
J: TRBJ1-4
CDR3: ASSLGGAREKLF

V: TRBV7-8
D: -
J: TRBJ1-5
CDR3: ASSRDGGNSNQPQH

V: TRBV3-1
D: TRBD2
J: TRBJ2-3
CDR3: ASSQGLGLAGVGDTDTQY

V: TRBV18
D: -
J: TRBJ2-1
CDR3: ASSPGGHEQF

V: TRBV7-2
D: -
J: TRBJ1-4
CDR3: ASSLVGLGEKLF

V: TRBV29-1
D: TRBD1
J: TRBJ2-1
CDR3: SVEAGQGPYNEQF

V: TRBV7-8
D: -
J: TRBJ2-7
CDR3: ASSLRLPYEQY

V: TRBV7-8
D: TRBD2
J: TRBJ2-5
CDR3: ASSPGLAGPQETQY

V: TRBV2
D: -
J: TRBJ2-2
CDR3: ASTEGWSNTGELF

V: TRBV29-1
D: -
J: TRBJ2-5
CDR3: SVERGRLETQY

V: TRBV5-4
D: TRBD2
J: TRBJ2-3
CDR3: ASSVDSGRGTQY

V: TRBV12-3/TRBV12-4
D: -
J: TRBJ1-6
CDR3: ASSSIWDSPLH

V: TRBV6-2/TRBV6-3
D: -
J: TRBJ2-1
CDR3: ASSYSHGTQF

V: TRBV12-3/TRBV12-4
D: TRBD1
J: TRBJ1-2
CDR3: ASTLYLLQGGGYT

V: TRBV12-5
D: -
J: TRBJ1-6
CDR3: ASGLSRDNSPLH

V: TRBV20-1
D: -
J: TRBJ2-1
CDR3: SAAAGGVEQF

V: TRBV5-1
D: -
J: TRBJ1-2
CDR3: ASSPEGSQSNYGYT

V: TRBV20-1
D: TRBD2
J: TRBJ2-5
CDR3: SARGGLAGEETQY

V: TRBV20-1
D: TRBD1
J: TRBJ2-6
CDR3: SAPQTGTGANVLT

V: TRBV7-8
D: -
J: TRBJ2-5
CDR3: ASSPINGIRETQY

V: TRBV9
D: -
J: TRBJ1-2
CDR3: ASSVGDSLYGYT

V: TRBV4-2
D: -
J: TRBJ2-5
CDR3: AMSPGFLETQY

V: TRBV7-2
D: -
J: TRBJ2-7
CDR3: ASSLARASYEQY

V: TRBV20-1
D: -
J: TRBJ1-5
CDR3: SAPRSSFDSNQPQH

V: TRBV20-1
D: -
J: TRBJ2-2
CDR3: SARDPRRTNTGELF